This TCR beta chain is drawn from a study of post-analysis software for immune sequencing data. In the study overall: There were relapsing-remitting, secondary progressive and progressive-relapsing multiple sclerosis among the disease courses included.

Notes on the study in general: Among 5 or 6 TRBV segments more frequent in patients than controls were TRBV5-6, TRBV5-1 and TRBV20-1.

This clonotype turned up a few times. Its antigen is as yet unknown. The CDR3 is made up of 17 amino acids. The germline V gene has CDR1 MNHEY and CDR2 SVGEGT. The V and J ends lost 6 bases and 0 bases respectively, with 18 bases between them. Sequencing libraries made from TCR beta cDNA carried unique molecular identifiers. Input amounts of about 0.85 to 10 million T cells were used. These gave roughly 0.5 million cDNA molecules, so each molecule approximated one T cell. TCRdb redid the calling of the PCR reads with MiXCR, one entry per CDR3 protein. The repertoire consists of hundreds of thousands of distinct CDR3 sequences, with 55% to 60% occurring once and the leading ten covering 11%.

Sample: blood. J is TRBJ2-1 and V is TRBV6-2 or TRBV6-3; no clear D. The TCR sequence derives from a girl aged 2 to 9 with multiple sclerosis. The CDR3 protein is CASSPPSFLSSYNEQFF. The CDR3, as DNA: TGTGCCAGCAGCCCCCCAAGCTTCCTGAGCTCCTACAATGAGCAGTTCTTC.